This TCR beta chain is from a study of blood T cells in healthy people across ages. General study findings and limits: Estimated diversity across one million T cells was deemed an underestimate. Per-million-T-cell TCR beta diversity fell roughly linearly with age.

Together with a sample-barcoded 5' primer, a J-beta primer mix was included in a second PCR lasting roughly 6 to 12 cycles. TCRdb recomputed calls from the 5' RACE reads with MiXCR, one row per CDR3 protein. This table holds about 830,000 distinct CDR3 sequences, 55% to 65% found once. Every sample yielded at least 6.5 million isolated PBMCs. This CDR3 spans 14 amino acids. Germline V lookup: CDR1 SGHTA, CDR2 FQGNSA. The J segment lost 2 bases and the V segment lost 5 bases, leaving 5 bases of the junction unmatched. In the case of this clonotype: Its antigen is as yet unknown.

The V and J genes are TRBV7-2 and TRBJ2-7, with 8 bases aligning to TRBD2. The receptor was isolated from a young man in good health. The sequencing sample was made of blood. The CDR3 coding sequence is TGTGCCAGCAGCATTACTAGCGGAACCTACGAGCAGTACTTC. Translating it yields CASSITSGTYEQYF.